Listed below are T cell receptor beta chains from one sample, sequenced in a study of shared clonotypes between healthy human individuals. Some clones are missing from TCRdb's copy, which holds only in-frame ones; the method was immunoSEQ multiplex PCR. The sample holds about 1.5 million clones, nearly 99% seen once. Material for sequencing was naive CD4+ T cells sorted from blood. These receptors all come from a young man in good health. Both conserved end residues are part of each CDR3. A D gene is named only where the DNA matches it firmly. Clone size is given for some rows only: seen once, a few or many times, or a class if the clone is expanded.

size,V,D,J,DNA,CDR3
-,TRBV6-5,TRBD2,TRBJ2-3,TGTGCCAGCAGTTACGTTGGGGGGGTATCCCAGTATTTT,CASSYVGGVSQYF
-,TRBV6-5,TRBD2,TRBJ2-3,TGTGCCAGCAGTACAACTAGCGGGAGCACAGATACGCAGTATTTT,CASSTTSGSTDTQYF
-,TRBV5-1,-,TRBJ2-7,TGCGCCAGCAGCTTGGATGTCGGGAGAGGCTACGAGCAGTACTTC,CASSLDVGRGYEQYF
-,TRBV11-2,TRBD2,TRBJ2-2,TGTGCCAGCAGCTTAGTCACTAGCGGGAGCCCCGGGGAGCTGTTTTTT,CASSLVTSGSPGELFF
-,TRBV7-2,-,TRBJ2-7,TGTGCCAGCAGCCGCGACAGTCCCTACGAGCAGTACTTC,CASSRDSPYEQYF
-,TRBV5-4,-,TRBJ2-7,TGTGCCAGCAGCTTCCCAGGTTCCTACGAGCAGTACTTC,CASSFPGSYEQYF
-,TRBV7-2,-,TRBJ1-1,TGTGCCAGCAGCTTAGTCTTCGAAGCTTTCTTT,CASSLVFEAFF
-,TRBV12-5,TRBD2,TRBJ2-7,TGTGCTAGTGGTTCGACTCTAGCGGGAAAACCCTACGAGCAGTACTTC,CASGSTLAGKPYEQYF
-,TRBV19,TRBD1,TRBJ1-1,TGTGCCAGTAGTCTAACAGGGGGAGACACTGAAGCTTTCTTT,CASSLTGGDTEAFF
once,TRBV5-4,-,TRBJ2-7,TGTGCCAGCAGCTTGTGGCAGGGAAGCCACGAGCAGTACTTC,CASSLWQGSHEQYF
-,TRBV27,-,TRBJ2-7,TGTGCCAGCAGTTTTCTCCCAGCCTCCAGCTCCTACGAGCAGTACTTC,CASSFLPASSSYEQYF
-,TRBV28,TRBD2,TRBJ2-1,TGTGCCAGCAACTCCGCGGGACTAGCGGGAGGACAGCAGTTCTTC,CASNSAGLAGGQQFF
-,TRBV18,-,TRBJ2-1,TGTGCCAGCTCACCACGTCTTATGCCGGGCGGTACCTTTGGGGGCGATGAGCAGTTCTTC,CASSPRLMPGGTFGGDEQFF
-,TRBV5-1,-,TRBJ2-5,TGCGCCAGCAGCTTTCCAGGATCAAGAGAGACCCAGTACTTC,CASSFPGSRETQYF
-,TRBV6-1,-,TRBJ2-5,TGTGCCAGCAGTGCCCGCCGGGTCCCCGAAGAGACCCAGTACTTC,CASSARRVPEETQYF
-,TRBV19,-,TRBJ1-5,TGTGCCAGTAGTATAGGGCAGGGGTGGCAGCCCCAGCATTTT,CASSIGQGWQPQHF
-,TRBV29-1,-,TRBJ2-2,TGCAGCGGACGTGGGTCGGGGACCGGGGAGCTGTTTTTT,CSGRGSGTGELFF
-,TRBV28,-,TRBJ2-7,TGTGCCAGCAGTTTATATACCCCCGGACAGTCGAGAGGGCAGTACTTC,CASSLYTPGQSRGQYF
-,TRBV7-3,TRBD2,TRBJ2-1,TGTGCCAGCAGCTTACTAAGCGGGAGATTCTCTGAGCAGTTCTTC,CASSLLSGRFSEQFF
-,TRBV7-2,TRBD1,TRBJ1-2,TGTGCCAGCAGTTTACAGGGGAACTATGGCTACACCTTC,CASSLQGNYGYTF
once,TRBV7-9,TRBD1,TRBJ1-2,TGTGCCAGCAGCTCACTCGGGACAGGGGTCTATGGCTACACCTTC,CASSSLGTGVYGYTF
-,TRBV29-1,TRBD1,TRBJ1-2,TGCAGCGTAACCGGGACAGGGGGCAGCACTAACTATGGCTACACCTTC,CSVTGTGGSTNYGYTF
-,TRBV29-1,-,TRBJ1-5,TGCAGCGTTGTGCGTGGAGGCAGGGGCAATCAGCCCCAGCATTTT,CSVVRGGRGNQPQHF
-,TRBV6-1,-,TRBJ1-1,TGTGCCAGCAGACAACAGATGGCTGAAGCTTTCTTT,CASRQQMAEAFF
once,TRBV7-2,-,TRBJ2-2,TGTGCCAGCAGCCAAGGTCCCGGGGAGCTGTTTTTT,CASSQGPGELFF
-,TRBV29-1,TRBD1,TRBJ2-3,TGCAGCGTATCACAGGGGCCAGATACGCAGTATTTT,CSVSQGPDTQYF
-,TRBV19,-,TRBJ2-3,TGTGCCAGTAGTATAGCGCAAACCACAGATACGCAGTATTTT,CASSIAQTTDTQYF
-,TRBV5-1,-,TRBJ1-5,TGCGCCAGCAGCTTGGAAAACAGTGGGAATCAGCCCCAGCATTTT,CASSLENSGNQPQHF
-,TRBV7-2,-,TRBJ1-2,TGTGCCAGCAGCTTATACTTTGGGGACCGACCCAGGGGTGGCTACACCTTC,CASSLYFGDRPRGGYTF
-,TRBV30,-,TRBJ2-1,TGTGCCTGGAGTGTAAGGGGGACGGACTCCTACAATGAGCAGTTCTTC,CAWSVRGTDSYNEQFF
-,TRBV19,-,TRBJ1-2,TGTGCCAGTTTTTGGCCAGGGGTGGATTATGGCTACACCTTC,CASFWPGVDYGYTF
once,TRBV11-2,TRBD2,TRBJ2-5,TGTGCCAGCAGGGGACTAGCGGGAGGAGTAGAGACCCAGTACTTC,CASRGLAGGVETQYF
once,TRBV12-5,-,TRBJ2-2,TGTGCTAGTGGCATAAACACCGGGGAGCTGTTTTTT,CASGINTGELFF
-,TRBV2,-,TRBJ2-3,TGTGCCAGACCAAGCAGTGTATTAGGGACTCCTTGGTATTTT,CARPSSVLGTPWYF
-,TRBV7-9,-,TRBJ1-2,TGTGCCAGCAGCTTAGAGTTCGGAAGCTACACCTTC,CASSLEFGSYTF
once,TRBV7-8,-,TRBJ2-7,TGTGCCAGCAGCCCCAATATGGTGGGGGGAATAACGGGCGAGCAGTACTTC,CASSPNMVGGITGEQYF
-,TRBV7-9,-,TRBJ1-2,TGTGCCAGCAGCACAACGGTCTATGGCTACACCTTC,CASSTTVYGYTF
-,TRBV6-1,TRBD1,TRBJ2-2,TGTGCCAGCAGTGCCCGGGACAGGAACACCGGGGAGCTGTTTTTT,CASSARDRNTGELFF
-,TRBV30,TRBD2,TRBJ2-3,TGTGCCTGGAGTGTACGGTGGAAGCGGGAGAGAACAGATACGCAGTATTTT,CAWSVRWKRERTDTQYF
-,TRBV7-2,-,TRBJ2-7,TGTGCCAGCAGCTTAGGAGGGGTCCCGGGGTCCTACGAGCAGTACTTC,CASSLGGVPGSYEQYF
-,TRBV5-1,TRBD2,TRBJ2-2,TGCGCCAGCAGCATACTAGCGACCGGGGAGCTGTTTTTT,CASSILATGELFF
-,TRBV10-2,TRBD1,TRBJ2-2,TGCGCCAGCTTGACAGGGGGTGCCGCCGGGGAGCTGTTTTTT,CASLTGGAAGELFF
-,TRBV9,-,TRBJ2-3,TGTGCCAGCAGCGCAGACACAGATACGCAGTATTTT,CASSADTDTQYF
-,TRBV7-2,TRBD2,TRBJ2-1,TGTGCCAGCAGCTTAGAGGGGACTAGCGGGAGCTATGAGCAGTTCTTC,CASSLEGTSGSYEQFF
-,TRBV10-1,TRBD2,TRBJ2-3,TGCGCCAGCAGTGAGTCAATAGCGGGAGGGCGGACAGATACGCAGTATTTT,CASSESIAGGRTDTQYF
-,TRBV19,TRBD1,TRBJ1-1,TGTGCCAGTATGACAGGGGGCGCGAACACTGAAGCTTTCTTT,CASMTGGANTEAFF
-,TRBV5-1,-,TRBJ1-3,TGCGCCAGCAGCAGCCCGCCCAACACCATATATTTT,CASSSPPNTIYF
-,TRBV19,-,TRBJ1-2,TGTGCCAGTAGCCTCATAGACACCACGAGGGGCTACACCTTC,CASSLIDTTRGYTF
-,TRBV5-4,TRBD2,TRBJ2-1,TGTGCCAGCAGCTTGGACGGCGGGAGAGGAAATGAGCAGTTCTTC,CASSLDGGRGNEQFF
-,TRBV4-3,TRBD2,TRBJ2-1,TGCGCCAGCAGAAAGCGGTGGGGAAGTGCGGGAGTATCGGGCAATGAGCAGTTCTTC,CASRKRWGSAGVSGNEQFF
-,TRBV5-4,TRBD2,TRBJ2-1,TGTGCCAGCAGCCCAAGACTAGCGGGAGGACAACACAATGAGCAGTTCTTC,CASSPRLAGGQHNEQFF
-,TRBV29-1,TRBD1,TRBJ2-5,TGCAGCCCTGAGGGACAGCCACAAGAGACCCAGTACTTC,CSPEGQPQETQYF
-,TRBV5-6,TRBD1,TRBJ1-1,TGTGCCAGCAGCCTTACAGGGGCCGTCACTGAAGCTTTCTTT,CASSLTGAVTEAFF
-,TRBV5-1,TRBD2,TRBJ2-7,TGCGCCAGCAGCCTCGGACTAGGAAGCTCCTACGAGCAGTACTTC,CASSLGLGSSYEQYF
-,TRBV7-9,-,TRBJ1-2,TGTGCCAGCAGCCTCTTAGGGACTTACGGCTACACCTTC,CASSLLGTYGYTF
-,TRBV28,-,TRBJ2-3,TGTGCCAGCAGTTCACTCCGCTACACAGATACGCAGTATTTT,CASSSLRYTDTQYF
once,TRBV6-1,-,TRBJ1-2,TGTGCCAGCAGTGAGGGACTTACCTATGGCTACACCTTC,CASSEGLTYGYTF
-,TRBV2,-,TRBJ1-2,TGTGCCAGCAAGAGGGACTGGGTTGCAGGAAGAGACTATGGCTACACCTTC,CASKRDWVAGRDYGYTF
-,TRBV7-2,-,TRBJ2-7,TGTGCCAGCACCCACCAGGGAGGCTACGAGCAGTACTTC,CASTHQGGYEQYF
-,TRBV19,-,TRBJ1-5,TGTGCCAGTAGTCCAATCCTTGGCAGCAATCAGCCCCAGCATTTT,CASSPILGSNQPQHF